This TCR beta chain was captured in a study of CXCR3-negative and CXCR3-positive naive CD8 T cells. Findings and caveats of the study: Memory CD8+ cells had much lower diversity, and both naive subsets had comparably high diversity. The study found more hydrophobic TRB CDR3s in CXCR3-positive naive cells than in CXCR3-negative naive cells.

The CDR3 sequence is 15 residues long. The germline CDR1 and CDR2 sequences are SEHNR and FQNEAQ (reference sequence). Preparation of TRB cDNA libraries relied on 5' RACE carrying UMI labels. From the 5' RACE reads, TCRdb lists one entry per CDR3 protein and no DNA. This sample's clone table lists 46,000 or so distinct CDR3 sequences. Naive CD8+ T cells showed CD45RO-CCR7+CD27+CD95-. Comments on this clonotype: Its antigen is still unknown.

The sequence came from a human donor in good health. Some clones in this sample may be carry-over from other donors' samples. This chain joins TRBV7-9 and TRBJ2-2; the D call from TCRdb, TRBD1, cannot be confirmed without DNA. The sample consisted of naive CXCR3- CD8+ T cells from blood. This sample's subset: CD45RO-CCR7+CD27+CD95- naive CD8+ T cells lacking CXCR3 (TNR3-). The CDR3 is CASSLVQGTTGELFF.